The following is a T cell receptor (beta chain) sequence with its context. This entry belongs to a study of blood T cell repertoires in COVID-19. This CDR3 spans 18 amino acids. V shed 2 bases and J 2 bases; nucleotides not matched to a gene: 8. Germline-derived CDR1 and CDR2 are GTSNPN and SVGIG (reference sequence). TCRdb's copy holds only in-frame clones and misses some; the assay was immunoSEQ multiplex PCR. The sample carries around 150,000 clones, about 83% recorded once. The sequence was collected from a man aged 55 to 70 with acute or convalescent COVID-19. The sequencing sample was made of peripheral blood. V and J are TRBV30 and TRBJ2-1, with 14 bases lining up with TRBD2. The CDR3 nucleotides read TGTGCCTGGAGTCGTTCCGGGACTAGCGGGGGAGCCTACAATGAGCAGTTCTTC. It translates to CAWSRSGTSGGAYNEQFF.